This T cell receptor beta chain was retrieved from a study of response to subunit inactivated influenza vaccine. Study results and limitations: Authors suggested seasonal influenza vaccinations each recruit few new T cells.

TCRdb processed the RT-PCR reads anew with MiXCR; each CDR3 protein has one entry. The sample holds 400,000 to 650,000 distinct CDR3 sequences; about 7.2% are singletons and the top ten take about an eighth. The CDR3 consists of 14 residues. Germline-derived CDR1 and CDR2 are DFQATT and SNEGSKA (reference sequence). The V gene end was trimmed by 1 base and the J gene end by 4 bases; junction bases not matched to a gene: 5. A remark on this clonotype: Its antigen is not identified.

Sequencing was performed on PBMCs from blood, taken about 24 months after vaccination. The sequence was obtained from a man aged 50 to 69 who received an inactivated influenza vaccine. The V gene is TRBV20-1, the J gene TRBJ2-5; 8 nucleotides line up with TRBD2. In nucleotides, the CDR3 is TGCAGTGCTAGAGTTGCGGGAGGCGGAGAGACCCAGTACTTC. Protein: CSARVAGGGETQYF.